Below, 26 T cell receptor beta chains from the same sample are listed, as sequenced in a study of cytomegalovirus exposure and HLA in healthy donors. PCR employed 60 Vbeta and 13 Jbeta primers. The protocol was immunoSEQ multiplex PCR, while the TCRdb copy is restricted to in-frame clones and leaves out a portion. There are about 130,000 clones in the sample; roughly 75% occur only once, and approximately 4.3% lies in the top ten. Sequencing was done on a sample of PBMCs. The receptors come from a young man in good health.

The rearrangement joins TRBV6-6 to TRBJ2-3; weak D call: TRBD2 (6 bases). Trimming removed 3 bases at V and 2 bases at J, with 9 bases between. The CDR3 loop spans 14 amino acids. Germline V gives CDR1 MNHNY, CDR2 SVGAGI (reference sequence). For the CDR3, the DNA is TGTGCCAGCAGTTATCGCGGGATCACAGATACGCAGTATTTT. Its protein is CASSYRGITDTQYF.

The chain joins TRBV7-9 to TRBJ2-3; weak D call: TRBD1 (6 bases). The V and J ends lost 5 bases and 6 bases respectively, with 12 bases between them. This CDR3 is built from 13 residues. CDR1 SEHNR and CDR2 FQNEAQ come from the germline V gene (reference sequence). The CDR3 reads CASSQTGLDTQYF. CDR3 DNA: TGTGCCAGCAGCCAAACAGGGCTGGATACGCAGTATTTT.

The chain combines TRBV28 with TRBJ2-1; the match to TRBD2 covers 9 bases. Trimming cost V 5 bases and J 8 bases; bases outside gene matches: 7. Germline V gene sequence: CDR1 MDHEN, CDR2 SYDVKM. The CDR3 loop spans 14 amino acids. The CDR3 loop is CASSKSGRFHEQFF. In DNA, the CDR3 is TGTGCCAGCAGTAAAAGCGGGAGGTTCCATGAGCAGTTCTTC.

The rearrangement uses TRBV7-2 and TRBJ2-7; 7 bases align to TRBD1. This CDR3 comprises 13 residues. Per the germline V gene, CDR1 is SGHTA and CDR2 is FQGNSA. V was pared by 3 bases and J by 5 bases, with 4 bases of the junction left unmatched. Here the CDR3 reads CASSFRGINEQYF. CDR3 nucleotide sequence: TGTGCCAGCAGCTTCAGGGGGATAAACGAGCAGTACTTC.

The chain carries TRBV5-4 and TRBJ2-5, with 11 bases aligning to TRBD2. CDR1 is SGHNT and CDR2 is YYREEE in the germline V gene (reference sequence). V lost 0 bases and J lost 5; bases outside the gene matches: 9. The CDR3 is made up of 17 amino acids. The CDR3 DNA reads as TGTGCCAGCAGCTTGGCCGTACTAGCGGGAGTAGGGGAGACCCAGTACTTC. Its translation is CASSLAVLAGVGETQYF. Full variable domain (missing parts from reference TRBV5-4 and TRBJ2-5): ETGVTQSPTHLIKTRGQQVTLRCSSQSGHNTVSWYQQALGQGPQFIFQYYREEENGRGNFPPRFSGLQFPNYSSELNVNALELDDSALYLCASSLAVLAGVGETQYFGPGTRLLVL.

The V gene is TRBV7-3, the J gene TRBJ2-5, with D possibly being TRBD2 (5 bases). V lost 5 bases, J lost 5 bases, and 18 bases lay in between. The CDR3 spans 15 residues. The germline gives CDR1 SGHTA, CDR2 FQGTGA. This CDR3 reads CASSPHGGLAETQYF. The CDR3 DNA sequence: TGTGCCAGCAGCCCTCATGGCGGGCTGGCGGAGACCCAGTACTTC.

V is TRBV19 and J is TRBJ2-1; TRBD2 is a possible D gene (6 bases). Trimming took 10 bases from V and 0 from J, leaving 16 bases between them. Germline CDR1 reads LNHDA; CDR2 reads SQIVND (reference sequence). CDR3 length equals 15 residues. CDR3 bases: TGTGCCACCCGAAGGGAGGTGAGCTCCTACAATGAGCAGTTCTTC. This codes for CATRREVSSYNEQFF.

The rearrangement links TRBV6-5 to TRBJ2-5; D is perhaps TRBD1 (6 bases). The closer fit of TRBJ2-7 to the DNA end suggests the J call may be wrong. The germline V gene encodes CDR1 MNHEY and CDR2 SVGAGI. The CDR3 length is 14 residues. The chain's CDR3 is CASSPPGTKYEQYF. DNA of the CDR3: TGTGCCAGCAGTCCCCCCGGGACAAAGTACGAGCAGTACTTC.

The V gene is TRBV4-1, the J gene TRBJ2-7; TRBD1 matches 10 bases. The junction had 8 bases not matched to a gene; V was cut back by 3 bases and J by 3 bases. CDR3 length equals 16 residues. Germline V gene lookup returns CDR1 MGHRA and CDR2 YSYEKL. CDR3 nucleotides: TGCGCCAGCAGCCAGGCCCCGGGACAGGGGCACTACGAGCAGTACTTC. Translating it yields CASSQAPGQGHYEQYF.

This clone was observed a handful of times. The V gene is TRBV19, the J gene TRBJ2-1; TRBD2 matches 9 bases. The V gene's germline CDR1 is LNHDA and CDR2 SQIVND (reference sequence). After removal of 6 bases from V and 6 bases from J, the junction contained 3 bases not matched to a gene. The CDR3 extends over 13 amino acids. This chain's CDR3 is CASSGTSLNEQFF. The CDR3 bases are TGTGCCAGTAGCGGGACTAGCCTCAATGAGCAGTTCTTC.

The rearrangement joins TRBV4-1 to TRBJ2-1; 8 nucleotides agree with TRBD2. The length of the CDR3 is 16 residues. Per germline, CDR1 MGHRA and CDR2 YSYEKL. V lost 0 bases to trimming and J lost 5 bases; unmatched junction nucleotides: 6. DNA of the CDR3: TGCGCCAGCAGCCAAGAAGATACTAGCGGAAACAATGAGCAGTTCTTC. Translation: CASSQEDTSGNNEQFF.

The chain has TRBV30 and TRBJ1-2; D gene uncertain. Germline values: CDR1 GTSNPN, CDR2 SVGIG (reference sequence). Trimming took 1 base from V and 7 from J, leaving 4 bases between them. The length of the CDR3 is 10 residues. CDR3 DNA sequence: TGTGCCTGGAGTGGTATTGGCTACACCTTC. It encodes CAWSGIGYTF.

This chain connects TRBV11-2 to TRBJ1-2; D perhaps matches TRBD1 (6 bases). The V end lost 5 bases, the J end lost 8 bases, and 21 bases lay between the germline ends. In germline, CDR1 is SGHAT, CDR2 FQNNGV. This CDR3 spans 15 amino acids. As DNA, the CDR3 is TGTGCCAGCAGCGAGTGGGGCAGGGGTCTCGGCGGCTACACCTTC. As protein: CASSEWGRGLGGYTF.

V usage is TRBV5-4 and J usage is TRBJ2-7, with D uncertain. The CDR3 sequence is 13 residues long. Between the trimmed V and J ends, which lost 2 bases and 0 bases, there was a span of 6 bases. Germline V gene lookup returns CDR1 SGHNT and CDR2 YYREEE (reference sequence). The CDR3 DNA reads TGTGCCAGCAGCTTTCGGAGCTCCTACGAGCAGTACTTC. It specifies CASSFRSSYEQYF.

The CDR3 DNA sequence: TGTGCCAGCAGCTTGTGGGGGGGCAATCAGCCCCAGCATTTT. Its protein product is CASSLWGGNQPQHF. V usage is TRBV5-6 and J usage is TRBJ1-5, with TRBD1 as a possible D gene (5 bases). V gave up 1 base and J gave up 2 bases, with 7 bases separating them. CDR1 is SGHDT and CDR2 is YYEEEE in the germline V gene. This CDR3 has 14 amino acids.

The V gene is TRBV5-1, the J gene TRBJ2-7; TRBD2 agrees at 8 bases. Germline trimming cut 3 bases from V and 3 bases from J; bases unmatched to any gene: 8. Germline V gene lookup returns CDR1 SGHRS and CDR2 YFSETQ. The CDR3 consists of 15 residues. Here the CDR3 reads CASSSGTSEFYEQYF. CDR3 in DNA: TGCGCCAGCAGCTCCGGGACTAGTGAGTTCTACGAGCAGTACTTC. The full variable domain, rest sourced from reference TRBV5-1 and TRBJ2-7, is KAGVTQTPRYLIKTRGQQVTLSCSPISGHRSVSWYQQTPGQGLQFLFEYFSETQRNKGNFPGRFSGRQFSNSRSEMNVSTLELGDSALYLCASSSGTSEFYEQYFGPGTRLTVT.

This rearrangement joins TRBV4-1 to TRBJ2-1; 9 bases align to TRBD2. Trimming took 0 bases from V and 6 from J; bases not matched to a gene: 18. CDR1 is MGHRA and CDR2 is YSYEKL in the germline V gene. This CDR3 is 20 amino acids long. In DNA form, the CDR3 reads TGCGCCAGCAGCCAAGACCCCCCGGGGTTAGCGGGAGAGGCCTCCAATGAGCAGTTCTTC. This codes for CASSQDPPGLAGEASNEQFF.

CDR3 in DNA: TGTGCCAGCAGCTTTGTTCCAGGAGGACCAAATCAAGAGACCCAGTACTTC. This gives the protein CASSFVPGGPNQETQYF. The V and J genes are TRBV7-9 and TRBJ2-5; maybe TRBD2 (5 bases). V was clipped by 3 bases and J by 2 bases, with 19 bases between them. Per the germline V gene, CDR1 is SEHNR and CDR2 is FQNEAQ (reference sequence). The CDR3 has 17 residues.

The chain employs TRBV4-3 and TRBJ1-2, with TRBD1 matching over 8 bases. The germline V gene has CDR1 LGHNA and CDR2 YSLEER. This CDR3 region has 15 residues. V trimming: 4 bases; J trimming: 4 bases; junction bases outside the gene matches: 8. CDR3 bases: TGCGCCAGCAGCCCTCGACAGGGGAGATCCTATGGCTACACCTTC. Its protein is CASSPRQGRSYGYTF.

J is TRBJ2-7 and V is TRBV5-4, with D possibly being TRBD2 (6 bases). The CDR3 covers 13 residues. Germline V gene lookup returns CDR1 SGHNT and CDR2 YYREEE (reference sequence). Trimming removed 4 bases at V and 4 bases at J, with 12 bases between. The CDR3 DNA is TGTGCCAGCAGCCTGGATGGGGGGTACGAGCAGTACTTC. It encodes CASSLDGGYEQYF.

The J gene is TRBJ1-1, the V gene TRBV7-9; 10 bases align to TRBD1. This CDR3 spans 15 amino acids. Germline V gives CDR1 SEHNR, CDR2 FQNEAQ (reference sequence). The trim removed 2 bases at V and 5 bases at J, leaving 5 bases unmatched. The CDR3 DNA reads as TGTGCCAGCAGCTTAACGGGACAGGGGTGGACTGAAGCTTTCTTT. This encodes CASSLTGQGWTEAFF.

This rearrangement joins TRBV4-1 to TRBJ1-5; possibly TRBD1 for D (6 bases). Germline loops: CDR1 MGHRA, CDR2 YSYEKL. The CDR3 has 18 amino acids. Trimming pared 0 bases from V and 3 bases from J, leaving 18 bases between. The CDR3 here is CASSQDFMGQEINQPQHF. The DNA for the CDR3 is TGCGCCAGCAGCCAAGATTTTATGGGACAAGAAATCAATCAGCCCCAGCATTTT.

This chain uses TRBV7-2 with TRBJ2-7, with D maybe TRBD1 (6 bases). The CDR3 has 12 amino acids. The germline V and J ends were trimmed by 6 bases and 1 base, with 7 bases remaining between them. Germline lookup yields CDR1 SGHTA and CDR2 FQGNSA. DNA for the CDR3: TGTGCCAGCAGGACAGGATCCTACGAGCAGTACTTC. It encodes CASRTGSYEQYF.

This chain connects TRBV7-9 to TRBJ2-1; the match to TRBD1 covers 8 bases. J was trimmed by 8 bases and V by 1 base; bases with no gene match: 4. The CDR3 sequence is 14 residues long. Per germline, CDR1 SEHNR and CDR2 FQNEAQ (reference sequence). DNA of the CDR3: TGTGCCAGCAGCTTAGGGACAGGGCCGGATGAGCAGTTCTTC. Protein sequence: CASSLGTGPDEQFF. Supplemented by reference TRBV7-9 and TRBJ2-1, the full variable domain reads DTGVSQNPRHKITKRGQNVTFRCDPISEHNRLYWYRQTLGQGPEFLTYFQNEAQLEKSRLLSDRFSAERPKGSFSTLEIQRTEQGDSAMYLCASSLGTGPDEQFFGPGTRLTVL.

The rearrangement links TRBV5-4 to TRBJ1-6; no reliable D call. CDR3 length: 14 amino acids. Looked up from germline, CDR1 is SGHNT and CDR2 is YYREEE (reference sequence). V was shortened by 3 bases and J by 0 bases, with 4 bases between the two germline ends. The CDR3 DNA sequence: TGTGCCAGCAGCTCGGGCTCCTATAATTCACCCCTCCACTTT. Translating gives CASSSGSYNSPLHF. Full variable domain (remainder filled in from reference TRBV5-4 and TRBJ1-6): ETGVTQSPTHLIKTRGQQVTLRCSSQSGHNTVSWYQQALGQGPQFIFQYYREEENGRGNFPPRFSGLQFPNYSSELNVNALELDDSALYLCASSSGSYNSPLHFGNGTRLTVT.

V usage is TRBV7-9 and J usage is TRBJ1-4; 7 nucleotides line up with TRBD1. V gave up 5 bases and J gave up 6 bases; unmatched junction bases: 9. The CDR3 has 15 amino acids. The germline V gene encodes CDR1 SEHNR and CDR2 FQNEAQ (reference sequence). This CDR3 is CASSAPGGFDEKLFF. The CDR3 nucleotides read TGTGCCAGCAGCGCCCCAGGGGGGTTCGATGAAAAACTGTTTTTT.